This T cell receptor (beta chain) derives from a study of blood T cell repertoires in COVID-19. Study context: Specimens from acute and convalescent COVID-19 originated in the United States, Italy and Spain. Sources were T cells, B-cell-depleted T cells, or PBMCs; the material itself was cDNA or gDNA.

Authors' processing steps: Quantification of nucleated cells was approximated via reference gene primer amplification. Only in-frame clones appear in the TCRdb table, and some are missing; sequencing was by immunoSEQ multiplex PCR. The V and J calls and clone size were taken over from that table, and D and trimming were inferred from the DNA. This sample has under 150,000 clones; 76% occur once, and the top ten carry around 4.4%. The V end lost 0 bases, the J end lost 2 bases, and 14 bases lay between the germline ends. This CDR3 has 16 residues. Germline CDR1 is LGHDT and CDR2 is YNNKEL (reference sequence).

Material for sequencing was peripheral blood. The genes are TRBV3-1 (or the pseudogene TRBV3-2) and TRBJ2-7, with a possible D match to TRBD1 (6 bases). This TCR came from a man aged 60 to 75 with acute or convalescent COVID-19. The CDR3 DNA sequence: TGTGCCAGCAGCCAAGATTTAGGGGGAGTGGCCTACGAGCAGTACTTC. The encoded protein is CASSQDLGGVAYEQYF.